Here is one TCR beta chain with its context. Its antigen is unknown. Blood was drawn once from each donor into heparinised tubes. The draws averaged about 120 mL. The whole isolated RNA underwent reverse transcription, so sequencing captured expressed TCRB transcripts. Reads from naive, central memory and regulatory T cell samples averaged roughly 3.8 million. The data were produced by immunoSEQ multiplex PCR, yet TCRdb's version contains in-frame clones alone and is incomplete. The profile shows around 250,000 clones, about 25% of them singletons. The sample is drawn from a study of beta chain features in type 1 diabetes. Study-wide results and limits: Reads derived from cDNA could over-represent cells showing high TCR expression.

The CDR3 has 15 residues. The V end was cut by 4 bases, the J end by 1 base, with 11 bases between. CDR1 and CDR2 (germline): SGHAT, FQNNGV. The rearrangement joins TRBV11-2 to TRBJ1-5; D unresolved. Sequencing was carried out using central memory CD4+ T cells from blood. The receptor was derived from a man aged 25 to 40 in good health. CDR3 residues: CASSSSPGSNQPQHF. CDR3 nucleotides: TGTGCCAGCAGCTCATCGCCCGGCAGCAATCAGCCCCAGCATTTT.